One sample yielded the 21 T cell receptor beta chains listed below, sequenced in a study of patients and donors after allogeneic stem cell transplantation. TCRdb itself ran the RT-PCR reads through MiXCR, one entry per CDR3 protein. The sample records about a million distinct CDR3 sequences, over 15% being singletons. The sequenced sample was blood, either unsorted or a sorted T cell fraction (not recorded which). Receptor source: a human donor who was either an allogeneic HSCT recipient or a stem cell or donor lymphocyte infusion donor (not recorded which). It is not recorded whose cells these are; they may come from a transplant donor.

The genes are TRBV15 and TRBJ2-3; 9 bases match TRBD2. Germline CDR1 and CDR2: LNHNV and YYDKDF (reference sequence). The CDR3 runs to 17 residues. With 2 bases clipped from V and 6 bases from J, the junction kept 12 bases outside the gene matches. CDR3 sequence: CATSRSIAGVGPDTQYF. DNA of the CDR3: TGTGCCACCAGCAGATCGATAGCGGGGGTCGGACCGGATACGCAGTATTTT. Full variable domain (missing parts from reference TRBV15 and TRBJ2-3): DAMVIQNPRYQVTQFGKPVTLSCSQTLNHNVMYWYQQKSSQAPKLLFHYYDKDFNNEADTPDNFQSRRPNTSFCFLDIRSPGLGDTAMYLCATSRSIAGVGPDTQYFGPGTRLTVL.

This rearrangement joins TRBV12-3 or TRBV12-4 to TRBJ2-6; D may be TRBD2 (6 bases). The CDR3 totals 16 residues. V lost 11 bases to trimming and J lost 0 bases, with 17 bases between them. CDR3 DNA sequence: TGTGCCGCAATGGAGGGTCCCCGCTCTGGGGCCAACGTCCTGACTTTC. It yields the protein CAAMEGPRSGANVLTF.

The rearrangement uses TRBV2 and TRBJ2-1; D is unclear. CDR1 and CDR2 from the germline V gene are SNHLY and FYNNEI. CDR3 length: 12 amino acids. Trimming stripped 3 bases from V and 4 bases from J, with 4 bases between. The CDR3 region has the DNA TGTGCCAGCAGTGAGATGTACAATGAGCAGTTCTTC. Its translation is CASSEMYNEQFF.

This clonotype was seen more than once but under ten times. V usage is TRBV20-1 and J usage is TRBJ2-1; possibly TRBD2 for D (6 bases). The V gene lost 7 bases and the J gene lost 4 bases, with 17 bases spanning the gap. The CDR3 totals 14 residues. CDR1 and CDR2 (germline): DFQATT, SNEGSKA (reference sequence). Written as DNA, the CDR3 is TGCAGTGTTACTCTAGCGAACAGATACAATGAGCAGTTCTTC. Residues: CSVTLANRYNEQFF.

This clonotype appeared a few times. The CDR3 sequence is CSVLAPSYEQYF. In DNA, the CDR3 is TGCAGCGTTCTAGCCCCCTCCTACGAGCAGTACTTC. J is TRBJ2-7 and V is TRBV29-1, with D possibly being TRBD2 (5 bases). CDR3 length: 12 amino acids. V was trimmed by 5 bases and J by 0 bases, leaving 8 bases between them. Per the germline V gene, CDR1 is SQVTM and CDR2 is ANQGSEA.

Only a few counts were recorded for this clonotype. V usage is TRBV10-2 and J usage is TRBJ2-1; 11 nucleotides agree with TRBD2. V was clipped by 2 bases and J by 5 bases; unmatched bases: 8. Germline V CDR1 and CDR2: WSHSY, SAAADI. The CDR3 loop spans 17 amino acids. CDR3 region: CASSEDIGTSGNNEQFF. The CDR3 bases are TGCGCCAGCAGTGAGGACATTGGGACTAGCGGTAACAATGAGCAGTTCTTC.

There are a few counts of this clonotype. CDR3 sequence (DNA): TGTGCCAGTAGTATGGCAGGGGGCTCCTACAATGAGCAGTTCTTC. Its translation is CASSMAGGSYNEQFF. The rearrangement joins TRBV19 to TRBJ2-1, with TRBD1 matching over 7 bases. Germline loops: CDR1 LNHDA, CDR2 SQIVND (reference sequence). The CDR3 sequence is 15 residues long. V was pared by 3 bases and J by 0 bases, with 2 bases of the junction left unmatched.

This clonotype was picked up a small number of times. As DNA, the CDR3 is TGCGCCAGCAGCTTGGGCGTGTCTGTCGGGGGATTCTACAATGAGCAGTTCTTC. Its translation: CASSLGVSVGGFYNEQFF. V and J are TRBV5-1 and TRBJ2-1; D is perhaps TRBD2 (6 bases). In germline, CDR1 is SGHRS, CDR2 YFSETQ. V was trimmed by 0 bases and J by 3 bases, leaving 19 bases between them. The CDR3 loop spans 18 amino acids.

This clonotype was seen repeatedly, ten times or more. The V and J genes are TRBV10-3 and TRBJ2-1, with 12 bases fitting TRBD2. Germline trimming cut 4 bases from V and 8 bases from J; bases unmatched to any gene: 6. This CDR3 comprises 15 residues. Germline V gives CDR1 ENHRY, CDR2 SYGVKD. The CDR3 nucleotides read TGTGCCATCAGTGGACGACTAGCGGGAGAGCATGAGCAGTTCTTC. Residues: CAISGRLAGEHEQFF.

This clonotype came up many times. This chain joins TRBV12-3 or TRBV12-4 and TRBJ2-1; 10 positions agree with TRBD2. This CDR3 has 16 residues. Trimming removed 3 bases from V and 0 bases from J; junction bases left unmatched: 2. CDR3 protein: CASSFSGRRSYNEQFF. CDR3 nucleotides: TGTGCCAGCAGTTTTAGCGGGAGGCGCTCCTACAATGAGCAGTTCTTC.

This chain joins TRBV3-1 and TRBJ1-3; D is undetermined. The V gene lost 4 bases and the J gene lost 0 bases, with 10 bases spanning the gap. Per germline, CDR1 LGHDT and CDR2 YNNKEL (reference sequence). The CDR3 is made up of 15 amino acids. The CDR3 region is CASSPNLSSGNTIYF. In DNA, the CDR3 is TGTGCCAGCAGCCCTAACTTAAGCTCTGGAAACACCATATATTTT.

The chain links TRBV12-3 or TRBV12-4 to TRBJ2-3, with D tentatively TRBD2 (6 bases). Trimming took off 8 bases at V and 4 bases at J, with 19 bases between the two ends. The CDR3 consists of 15 residues. The CDR3 loop is CASGPMAGKADTQYF. The DNA of the CDR3 is TGTGCCAGCGGCCCCATGGCGGGAAAGGCAGATACGCAGTATTTT.

This clonotype was found a few times. In DNA, the CDR3 is TGTGCCAGCAGCTTAGAGAGGGGCGGAGCGGAGAAACTGTTTTTT. Encoded protein: CASSLERGGAEKLFF. The V and J genes are TRBV7-2 and TRBJ1-4, with D tentatively TRBD1 (5 bases). V shed 1 base and J shed 11 bases, with 17 bases lying between them. Germline values: CDR1 SGHTA, CDR2 FQGNSA. The length of the CDR3 is 15 residues.

This clonotype showed up just once. The chain employs TRBV19 and TRBJ2-2; no firm D call. CDR1 LNHDA and CDR2 SQIVND come from the germline V gene (reference sequence). This CDR3 has 16 residues. V shed 5 bases and J shed 4 bases, with 17 bases lying between them. This CDR3 is CASSSPRRGRTGELFF. CDR3 DNA: TGTGCCAGTAGTTCCCCCCGGAGAGGACGCACCGGGGAGCTGTTTTTT.

CDR3 DNA: TGTGCCAGCACCGCCGGGACTAGCGGGGGTCTAAAAGAGACCCAGTACTTC. It encodes CASTAGTSGGLKETQYF. The chain employs TRBV9 and TRBJ2-5; 14 nucleotides align to TRBD2. Losses at the gene ends were 6 bases for V and 3 bases for J; bases not matched to a gene: 10. Per the germline V gene, CDR1 is SGDLS and CDR2 is YYNGEE. The CDR3 is 17 residues long.

This clonotype was detected many times. The chain couples TRBV20-1 to TRBJ2-3; D is possibly TRBD1 (6 bases). Trimming stripped 6 bases from V and 0 bases from J, with 13 bases between. The CDR3 has 14 amino acids. Looked up from germline, CDR1 is DFQATT and CDR2 is SNEGSKA (reference sequence). Written as DNA, the CDR3 is TGCAGTGCAGAGGACAGACCAAGCACAGATACGCAGTATTTT. Amino acids: CSAEDRPSTDTQYF.

This chain joins TRBV2 and TRBJ2-5; 7 bases line up with TRBD1. The CDR3 spans 15 residues. V gave up 5 bases and J gave up 5 bases; unmatched junction bases: 11. Germline V gene lookup returns CDR1 SNHLY and CDR2 FYNNEI. The CDR3 is CASSSAGTVGETQYF. The DNA of the CDR3 is TGTGCCAGCAGTTCGGCCGGGACAGTGGGGGAGACCCAGTACTTC.

The sample holds many counts of this clonotype. The chain recombines TRBV20-1 with TRBJ1-6; D gene ambiguous. Germline CDR1 DFQATT, CDR2 SNEGSKA (reference sequence). This CDR3 spans 13 amino acids. The V end lost 3 bases, the J end lost 7 bases, and 10 bases lay between the germline ends. The CDR3 loop is CSASYGWNSPLHF. CDR3 bases: TGCAGTGCTAGTTACGGCTGGAATTCACCCCTCCACTTT.

The sample holds a few counts of this clonotype. The V gene is TRBV4-1, the J gene TRBJ2-2; D is undetermined. Germline loops: CDR1 MGHRA, CDR2 YSYEKL. V was trimmed by 0 bases and J by 2 bases, leaving 10 bases between them. This CDR3 has 16 amino acids. In DNA, the CDR3 is TGCGCCAGCAGCCAAGAAGACGCCAGCAACACCGGGGAGCTGTTTTTT. Protein product: CASSQEDASNTGELFF.

This clonotype was found a few times. The V call is TRBV27, the J call TRBJ2-7; 7 bases are shared with TRBD2. The length of the CDR3 is 15 residues. V shed 2 bases, J shed 5 bases, and the junction held 9 bases outside the gene matches. Per germline, CDR1 MNHEY and CDR2 SMNVEV (reference sequence). The CDR3 loop is CASSLEPGLTDEQYF. The CDR3 nucleotides are TGTGCCAGCAGTTTAGAACCGGGACTAACCGACGAGCAGTACTTC.

This sequence joins TRBV27 and TRBJ2-7, with TRBD2 as a possible D gene (6 bases). The CDR3 runs to 16 residues. Germline V gene sequence: CDR1 MNHEY, CDR2 SMNVEV (reference sequence). Trimming left V 6 bases short and J 0 bases short, with 18 bases between. DNA for the CDR3: TGTGCCAGCAGCTCACCCCGGGACTCGAGCTCCTACGAGCAGTACTTC. Residues: CASSSPRDSSSYEQYF.